What follows is one T cell receptor beta chain and its context. Its antigen is currently not known. Base-call qualities are not available, and no considerably larger clone is one nucleotide away. These data come from a study of blood T cell repertoires in COVID-19 (dated by TCRdb to 2018 to 2020). Study-level background: Collaborator samples came from the United States, Italy and Spain and covered acute and convalescent phases of COVID-19. Where available, HLA class I and class II types were obtained from metadata supplied by the sample provider rather than from assay-based typing. The samples were drawn from two sources: the first 160 participants of the ongoing ImmuneRACE study, and 950 to 1,500 subjects contributed by 6 global collaborators. The material from the prospective study consisted of cDNA or gDNA derived from T cells, B-cell-depleted T cells, or PBMCs. Sample metadata almost always included a de-identified subject ID, COVID-19 status, age in years and sex. Deeply sampled blood TCRbeta repertoires from subjects exposed to, actively infected with, or recovered from COVID-19 were included in the dataset. The repertoires were released in a freely available public database meant as a resource for research on the immune response to SARS-CoV-2. What the work shows at the level of the full study, not this receptor alone: How much clinical and demographic metadata was included differed by source and by participant, and the metadata was provided uncurated.

Whole blood was collected in K2EDTA tubes by collaborating institutions according to the institutions' own protocols. Collaborator samples were shipped for TCRbeta analysis as frozen whole blood, isolated PBMCs, or DNA extracted from either sample type. The immunoSEQ Assay, a bias-controlled multiplex PCR, was used to amplify TCRbeta CDR3 regions from genomic DNA. The published analysis was carried out like this. Nucleated cell counts per sample were estimated from amplification of reference gene primers within the assay. To quantify the absolute abundance of each unique TCRbeta CDR3 rearrangement, sequence reads were collapsed and filtered. For each sample, productive Simpson clonality was calculated by taking the square root of Simpson's diversity index across productive rearrangements. This immuneACCESS table, as held by TCRdb, lists in-frame sequences with V and J called but not all clones. Of the missing ones, under half trace to an unresolved V gene in checked studies; the others have no known cause. V, J and clone size were drawn from that table, and D and trimming were deduced from the DNA. The sample table contains 470,000 or so clones; only one count was recorded for about 89% of them. The ten largest clones capture 4.3% of the sample.

The CDR3, from cysteine to phenylalanine, totals 17 residues. CDR3 DNA only is kept here, 51 bases in frame from base 1. CDR1 SGHRS and CDR2 YFSETQ are derived from the germline V gene. At the junction V is shortened by 4 bases and J by 1 base; bases outside the gene matches: 12. The chain links TRBV5-1 with TRBJ1-2; TRBD1 matches 8 bases in the middle. The sample comprised peripheral blood. This TCR was recovered from a woman in her twenties or thirties with acute or convalescent COVID-19. The DNA sequence is given as TGCGCCAGCAGCCCCTCCGCAGGGGGCGATTTTAACTATGGCTACACCTTC. This sequence encodes CASSPSAGGDFNYGYTF.